In its sample, the clone carrying this T cell receptor beta chain ranks as medium-sized. Its antigen is not known. CDR1 and CDR2 (germline): SGHAT, FQNNGV. Unmatched junction bases numbered 10, after V lost 3 bases and J lost 9 bases. This CDR3 comprises 15 residues. This record comes from a study of tumor and adjacent non-tumor tissue in lung cancer. Study overall: Stage I to III disease affected 10 men and 5 women aged roughly 31 to 80. Study findings and constraints: Top 100 clones took a larger repertoire share in normal lung. TCR diversity was significantly greater in tumor than normal lung tissue.

A modified ARM-PCR protocol with three rounds of nested PCR amplified TCRbeta. TCRdb passed the multiplex PCR reads through MiXCR, listing each CDR3 protein once. The sample consists of 70,000 to 90,000 distinct CDR3 sequences, about three quarters of them appearing once. This sample's RNA came from whole unsorted tissue. Newly diagnosed lung cancer patients had thoracic surgery in China, August–November 2014, without prior chemotherapy. The TCR originated in a woman aged 45-65 years with non-small cell lung cancer. This chain links TRBV11-2 with TRBJ2-1; 8 positions match TRBD2. The sequenced sample was lung tumor tissue. CDR3 sequence reads: CASSFRAGEQVEQFF. The CDR3 nucleotides are TGTGCCAGCAGCTTCAGAGCGGGAGAACAGGTTGAGCAGTTCTTC.